This T cell receptor beta chain came from a study of shared clonotypes between healthy human individuals. Study conclusions and caveats: Depth of sequencing was expected to influence donor clonotype sharing. When compared with the clonotypes that were shared by all four sorted-subset donors, the non-shared clonotypes turned out to have lower generation probabilities.

Profiled with immunoSEQ multiplex PCR; TCRdb holds only in-frame clones, not every one. The sample records approximately 330,000 clones, 70% to 75% being singletons. This clone was counted many times. Antigen unknown. CDR1 is KGHSH and CDR2 is LQKENI in the germline V gene. The CDR3 extends over 18 amino acids. J gave up 2 bases and V 2 bases, and 13 bases lay outside the gene matches. The sample comprised memory CD4+ T cells sorted from blood. The subset is: CD45RA-negative fraction. The sequence was collected from a man younger than 45 in good health. The V call is TRBV18, the J call TRBJ2-7, with 9 bases matching TRBD1. CDR3 DNA sequence: TGTGCCAGCTCACCAATTGAAAACCGGGACAGGGCAACCTACGAGCAGTACTTC. Amino acids: CASSPIENRDRATYEQYF.